This T cell receptor beta chain came from a study of blood T cell repertoires in COVID-19 (dated by TCRdb to between 2020 and 2021). About the study as a whole: Samples covering the acute and convalescent phases of COVID-19 were provided by collaborators in the United States, Italy and Spain. The material from the prospective study consisted of cDNA or gDNA derived from T cells, B-cell-depleted T cells, or PBMCs. The dataset comprised deeply sampled blood TCRbeta repertoires from subjects exposed to, actively infected with, or recovered from COVID-19. The repertoires were made available in a free public database intended to serve as a resource for research on the immune response to SARS-CoV-2. The samples were drawn from two sources: the first 160 participants of the ongoing ImmuneRACE study, and over 1,000 subjects contributed by 6 global collaborators. Nearly every sample came with metadata listing a de-identified subject ID, COVID-19 status, age in years and sex. Where available, HLA class I and class II types were obtained from metadata supplied by the sample provider rather than from assay-based typing.

Beyond this particular receptor, the publication reports: How much clinical and demographic metadata was included differed by source and by participant, and the metadata was provided uncurated.

In the prospective study, participants were roughly 18 to 100 years old, resided in about two dozen geographic areas of the United States, and were enrolled through a virtual design. Cohort assignment in the prospective study relied on participant-reported clinical history from a screening survey and a study questionnaire. ImmuneRACE Cohort 3 recovered participants were defined by two consecutive negative NP/OP PCR tests, healthcare professional clearance, or symptom resolution. In the prospective study, mobile phlebotomists collected whole blood, serum and a nasopharyngeal or oropharyngeal swab from each participant. Additional blood draws and questionnaires over an approximately two-month period could optionally be provided by prospective study participants. Before DNA extraction, prospective study blood samples were shipped either frozen or at room temperature. The immunoSEQ Assay, a bias-controlled multiplex PCR, was used to amplify TCRbeta CDR3 regions from genomic DNA. Under the source paper's analysis protocol: The number of nucleated cells in each sample was estimated from the amplification of reference gene primers within the assay. To quantify the absolute abundance of each unique TCRbeta CDR3 rearrangement, sequence reads were collapsed and filtered. For each sample, productive Simpson clonality was calculated by taking the square root of Simpson's diversity index across productive rearrangements. The table comes from immuneACCESS by way of TCRdb, which keeps in-frame sequences with V and J called. Part of the clones is missing from these tables; in studies checked, under half for an unresolved V gene and the rest for unknown reasons. That table supplies the V and J calls and clone size; D and trimming were determined from the DNA. This sample is represented by 250,000 to 400,000 clones; around 87% of them were singletons. The ten largest clonotypes hold approximately 5.3% of the sample.

Including the terminal cysteine and phenylalanine, the CDR3 comprises 13 residues. Left in the record is the CDR3 DNA by itself, 39 bases read in frame from the first base. The germline V gene supplies CDR1 SQVTM and CDR2 ANQGSEA. V is reduced by 4 bases and J by 2 bases, leaving a spacing of 11 bases between them. Comment on this clone: Its antigen has not been determined. No per-base quality is available; no much larger clone lies one base away.

The clonotype originates from a woman younger than 45 who had recovered from COVID-19. Sequenced sample: PBMCs or T cells enriched from blood (not recorded which). The chain is assembled from TRBV29-1 and TRBJ1-2, with no confidently assigned D gene. The CDR3 loop reads CSVGTGVNYGYTF. The nucleotide sequence is TGCAGCGTTGGGACCGGGGTAAACTATGGCTACACCTTC. Extended through the reference TRBV29-1 and TRBJ1-2 proteins, this CDR3 yields the full variable domain: SAVISQKPSRDICQRGTSLTIQCQVDSQVTMMFWYRQQPGQSLTLIATANQGSEATYESGFVIDKFPISRPNLTFSTLTVSNMSPEDSSIYLCSVGTGVNYGYTFGSGTRLTVV.